Following are 18 T cell receptor beta chains from one sample sequenced in a study of blood T cells in healthy people across ages. Alongside a J-beta primer mix, a sample-barcoded 5' primer served in a second PCR lasting roughly 7 to 11 cycles. MiXCR was run by TCRdb on the 5' RACE reads, yielding one entry per CDR3 protein. Of 850,000 to 950,000 distinct CDR3 sequences in the sample, 25% to 35% were seen once. Sample: blood. These receptor sequences come from a woman at least 80 years old in good health.

Note on this clonotype: Given a much more abundant clone one base away, this may be a read error. This chain uses TRBV7-8 with TRBJ1-5, with 7 nucleotides matching TRBD1. The CDR3 spans 16 residues. Germline CDR1 and CDR2: SGHVS and FQNEAQ. In DNA, the CDR3 is TGTGCCCGCAGCAAGGGGCAGGGACAGCTTAATCAGCCCCAGCATTTT. This sequence encodes CARSKGQGQLNQPQHF.

This clonotype was detected a few times. A much larger clone lies one base from this, so it may be a read error. This rearrangement joins TRBV20-1 to TRBJ2-1; tentative D call: TRBD1 (6 bases). TRBJ2-7 matches the DNA end more closely, so the J call is doubtful. CDR1 and CDR2 (germline): DFQATT, SNEGSKA (reference sequence). This CDR3 comprises 14 residues. This CDR3 reads CSARDGQSYNEQYF. CDR3 bases: TGCAGTGCTAGAGATGGACAGTCCTACAATGAGCAGTACTTC.

This clonotype was recorded many times. The chain employs TRBV29-1 and TRBJ2-1; D perhaps matches TRBD1 (5 bases). The J call may be incorrect, as the DNA end agrees better with TRBJ2-7. This CDR3 has 12 amino acids. Germline V gene lookup returns CDR1 SQVTM and CDR2 ANQGSEA. DNA for the CDR3: TGCAGCTTACAGGACGGTTACAATGAGCAGTACTTC. Amino acid sequence: CSLQDGYNEQYF.

On this clonotype itself: Just one base apart from a much larger clone, this may be a read error. The CDR3 does not close with the conserved phenylalanine or tryptophan, likely indicating a read error. V gene TRBV7-2 combines with J gene TRBJ1-5; 7 nucleotides line up with TRBD1. The CDR3 is 15 residues long. Germline CDR1 SGHTA, CDR2 FQGNSA. The trim removed 5 bases at V and 9 bases at J, leaving 13 bases unmatched. The CDR3 region has the DNA TGTGCCAGCAGCAGCGACAGGGCCACTAGTAGGCCCCAGCATGTT. Its translation: CASSSDRATSRPQHV.

Many counts were recorded for this clonotype. The chain employs TRBV7-2 and TRBJ2-3; a weak D match, TRBD2 (6 bases). The CDR3 has 12 amino acids. Trimming shortened V by 5 bases and J by 6 bases, and 9 bases separated the two germline ends. The V gene's germline CDR1 is SGHTA and CDR2 FQGNSA. CDR3 loop: CASSRRVDTQYF. The CDR3 DNA sequence: TGTGCCAGCAGCCGGAGGGTGGATACGCAGTATTTT.

About this clonotype: Germline is not matched at one junction end, which may reflect a read error. V and J are TRBV6-4 and TRBJ2-6; possibly TRBD1 for D (5 bases). This CDR3 has 14 residues. Germline lookup yields CDR1 MRHNA and CDR2 SNTAGT. The CDR3 protein is CASSDNSGATVLTF. The CDR3 bases are TGTGCCAGCAGTGACAACTCTGGGGCCACCGTCCTGACTTTC.

This clonotype was recorded only once. One base away lies a much larger clone, so this may be a sequencing read error. The CDR3 DNA reads as TGCGCCAGCAGCCAAGTCAGGGTCTTCAATGAGCAGTACTTC. Its protein product is CASSQVRVFNEQYF. V usage is TRBV4-3 and J usage is TRBJ2-5, with D perhaps matching TRBD1 (5 bases). Per germline, CDR1 LGHNA and CDR2 YSLEER. The V and J ends lost 1 base and 11 bases respectively, with 17 bases between them. The length of the CDR3 is 14 residues.

A remark on this clonotype: An end of the junction does not agree with germline; a read error may underlie this. The chain couples TRBV7-2 to TRBJ1-2; TRBD1 might be the D (6 bases). The CDR3 is 11 amino acids. CDR1 is SGHTA and CDR2 is FQGNSA in the germline V gene. The CDR3 DNA is TGTGCCAGCAGCCCAGGGGTTGGCTGCACCTTC. Protein product: CASSPGVGCTF.

This rearrangement joins TRBV15 to TRBJ1-5, with D possibly TRBD1 on 5 matching bases. Germline CDR1 and CDR2: LNHNV and YYDKDF (reference sequence). This CDR3 has 15 residues. V lost 4 bases, J lost 0 bases, and 10 bases lay in between. The CDR3 region has the DNA TGTGCCACCAGCAACAACAGGTATAGCAATCAGCCCCAGCATTTT. This encodes CATSNNRYSNQPQHF.

This clonotype was observed a handful of times. V is TRBV9 and J is TRBJ1-4; 8 nucleotides agree with TRBD1. Germline V gene sequence: CDR1 SGDLS, CDR2 YYNGEE. The CDR3 length is 16 residues. V shed 4 bases, J shed 8 bases, and the junction held 13 bases outside the gene matches. CDR3: CASSPNRGREREKLFF. The CDR3 DNA follows: TGTGCCAGCAGCCCCAACAGGGGGAGAGAGAGAGAAAAACTGTTTTTT. The full variable domain, in which reference TRBV9 and TRBJ1-4 provide the parts outside the CDR3, is DSGVTQTPKHLITATGQRVTLRCSPRSGDLSVYWYQQSLDQGLQFLIQYYNGEERAKGNILERFSAQQFPDLHSELNLSSLELGDSALYFCASSPNRGREREKLFFGSGTQLSVL.

This chain uses TRBV6-5 with TRBJ2-7; the match to TRBD2 covers 7 bases. The J segment lost 1 base and the V segment lost 3 bases, leaving 6 bases of the junction unmatched. Germline V gives CDR1 MNHEY, CDR2 SVGAGI. CDR3 size: 15 residues. The CDR3 DNA is TGTGCCAGCAGTTATTGGGGGGGGATGTCCTACGAGCAGTACTTC. The encoded protein is CASSYWGGMSYEQYF.

This chain joins TRBV7-2 and TRBJ2-7, with D possibly matching TRBD1 (6 bases). V lost 6 bases to trimming and J lost 2 bases, with 11 bases between them. Per germline, CDR1 SGHTA and CDR2 FQGNSA. The CDR3 has 13 residues. The CDR3 coding sequence is TGTGCCAGCAGATCAGGGGCTACCTACGAGCAGTACTTC. It translates to CASRSGATYEQYF.

This clonotype has more than one count but fewer than ten. This rearrangement joins TRBV4-1 to TRBJ1-3; the D is unclear. Germline CDR1 reads MGHRA; CDR2 reads YSYEKL. V was trimmed by 1 base and J by 2 bases, leaving 12 bases between them. The CDR3 sequence is 16 residues long. The CDR3 nucleotides read TGCGCCAGCAGCCAAGTCGGGGTAGTAGCTGGAAACACCATATATTTT. Translating gives CASSQVGVVAGNTIYF.

This clonotype was counted many times. The chain combines TRBV10-3 with TRBJ2-7; D is perhaps TRBD2 (5 bases). The CDR3 loop spans 13 amino acids. Trimming removed 11 bases at V and 2 bases at J, with 16 bases between. From germline, CDR1 is ENHRY and CDR2 SYGVKD. In nucleotides, the CDR3 is TGTGCCTGCTCGGTTGGCGGGCCCTACGAGCAGTACTTC. This gives the protein CACSVGGPYEQYF.

The sample holds many counts of this clonotype. V is TRBV12-3 or TRBV12-4 and J is TRBJ2-3, with D tentatively TRBD1 (5 bases). The CDR3 has 14 amino acids. The V end was cut by 2 bases, the J end by 6 bases, with 12 bases between. The CDR3 bases are TGTGCCAGCAGTTTATTAGGGGCCCAGGATACGCAGTATTTT. Residues: CASSLLGAQDTQYF.

This clonotype has a count of ten or more. The V and J genes are TRBV6-2 or TRBV6-3 and TRBJ2-3, with no clear D. Trimming removed 6 bases at V and 8 bases at J, with 9 bases between. The CDR3 totals 11 residues. CDR1 is MNHEY and CDR2 is SVGEGT in the germline V gene. CDR3 sequence: CASRGTRTQYF. Here the CDR3 DNA reads TGTGCCAGCAGGGGAACTCGTACGCAGTATTTT.

This clonotype was detected ten times or more. This sequence joins TRBV20-1 and TRBJ2-3, with 8 positions matching TRBD2. This CDR3 has 17 amino acids. V was clipped by 2 bases and J by 0 bases; unmatched bases: 10. The germline CDR1 and CDR2 sequences are DFQATT and SNEGSKA (reference sequence). CDR3 residues: CSARQLAGLTSTDTQYF. The DNA for the CDR3 is TGCAGTGCTAGACAGCTAGCGGGCCTCACTAGCACAGATACGCAGTATTTT.

The chain recombines TRBV6-5 with TRBJ2-3, with no clear D. The germline CDR1 and CDR2 sequences are MNHEY and SVGAGI. There are 15 residues in the CDR3. V gave up 0 bases and J gave up 6 bases, with 13 bases separating them. CDR3 protein: CASSYSGQKPDTQYF. CDR3 nucleotide sequence: TGTGCCAGCAGTTACTCAGGCCAGAAACCCGATACGCAGTATTTT.